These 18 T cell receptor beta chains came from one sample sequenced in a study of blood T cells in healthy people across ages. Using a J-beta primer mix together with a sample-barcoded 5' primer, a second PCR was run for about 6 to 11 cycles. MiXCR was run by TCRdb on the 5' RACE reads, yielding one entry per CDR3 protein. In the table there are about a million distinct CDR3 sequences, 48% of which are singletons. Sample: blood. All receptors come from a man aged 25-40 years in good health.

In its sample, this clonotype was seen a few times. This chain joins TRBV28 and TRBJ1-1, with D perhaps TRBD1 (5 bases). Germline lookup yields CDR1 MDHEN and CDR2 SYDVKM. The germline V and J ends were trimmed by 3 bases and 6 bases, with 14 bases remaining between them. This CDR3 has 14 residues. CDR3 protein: CASSFRSGFSEAFF. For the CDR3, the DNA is TGTGCCAGCAGTTTTAGGTCAGGGTTCTCTGAAGCTTTCTTT.

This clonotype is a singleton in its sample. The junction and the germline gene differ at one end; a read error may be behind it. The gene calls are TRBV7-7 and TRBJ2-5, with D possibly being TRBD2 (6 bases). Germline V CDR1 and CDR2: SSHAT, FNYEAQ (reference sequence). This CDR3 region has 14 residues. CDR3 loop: CASSLADRIETQYF. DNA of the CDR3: TGTGCTAGCAGCTTAGCGGACCGAATAGAGACCCAGTACTTC.

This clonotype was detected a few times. CDR3 amino acids: CASSPPDAANYGYTF. DNA for the CDR3: TGTGCCAGCAGCCCTCCGGACGCGGCTAACTATGGCTACACCTTC. The V gene is TRBV11-1, the J gene TRBJ1-2; D is unresolved. CDR3 size: 15 residues. The germline V gene has CDR1 SGHAT and CDR2 FQDESV (reference sequence). The V and J ends lost 5 bases and 0 bases respectively, with 13 bases between them. Using reference TRBV11-1 and TRBJ1-2 for the parts outside the CDR3, the full variable domain is EAEVAQSPRYKITEKSQAVAFWCDPISGHATLYWYRQILGQGPELLVQFQDESVVDDSQLPKDRFSAERLKGVDSTLKIQPAELGDSAMYLCASSPPDAANYGYTFGSGTRLTVV.

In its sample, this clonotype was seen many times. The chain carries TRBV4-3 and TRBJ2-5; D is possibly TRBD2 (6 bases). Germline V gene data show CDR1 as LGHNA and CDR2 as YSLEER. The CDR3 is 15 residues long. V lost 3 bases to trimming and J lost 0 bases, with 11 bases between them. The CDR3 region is CASSQGTGDQETQYF. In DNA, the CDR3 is TGCGCCAGCAGCCAGGGGACTGGGGACCAAGAGACCCAGTACTTC.

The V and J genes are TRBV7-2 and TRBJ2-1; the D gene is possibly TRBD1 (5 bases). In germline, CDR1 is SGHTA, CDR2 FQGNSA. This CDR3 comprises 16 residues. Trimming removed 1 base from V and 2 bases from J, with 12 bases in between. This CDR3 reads CASSLVVGLTYNEQFF. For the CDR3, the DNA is TGTGCCAGCAGCTTAGTGGTGGGGCTTACCTACAATGAGCAGTTCTTC.

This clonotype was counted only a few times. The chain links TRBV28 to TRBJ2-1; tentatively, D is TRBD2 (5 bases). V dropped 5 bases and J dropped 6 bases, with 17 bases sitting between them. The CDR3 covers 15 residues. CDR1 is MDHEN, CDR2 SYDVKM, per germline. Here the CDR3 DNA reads TGTGCCAGCAGTCAACACCCAGGAGGTATCAATGAGCAGTTCTTC. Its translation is CASSQHPGGINEQFF.

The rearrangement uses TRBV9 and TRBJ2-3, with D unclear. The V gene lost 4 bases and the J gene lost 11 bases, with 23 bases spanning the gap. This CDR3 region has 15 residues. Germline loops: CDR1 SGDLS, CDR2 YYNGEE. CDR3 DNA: TGTGCCAGCAGCCCACAATGGGGAAATTCTTACTTGCAGTATTTT. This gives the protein CASSPQWGNSYLQYF.

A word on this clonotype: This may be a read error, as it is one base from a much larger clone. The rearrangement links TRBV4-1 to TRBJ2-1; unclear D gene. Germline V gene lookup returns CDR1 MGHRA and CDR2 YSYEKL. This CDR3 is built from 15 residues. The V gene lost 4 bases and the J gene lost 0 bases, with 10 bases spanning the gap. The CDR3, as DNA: TGCGCCAGCAGCCGCGTCCAAAGCTCCTACAATGAGCAGTTCTTC. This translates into CASSRVQSSYNEQFF.

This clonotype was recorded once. This chain's CDR3 is CASSLEVNPYEQYF. The CDR3 DNA follows: TGTGCCAGCAGCCTAGAGGTCAACCCTTACGAGCAGTACTTC. The chain uses TRBV9 and TRBJ2-7; D gene ambiguous. The CDR3 runs to 14 residues. The germline gives CDR1 SGDLS, CDR2 YYNGEE. Trimming pared 4 bases from V and 4 bases from J, leaving 15 bases between.

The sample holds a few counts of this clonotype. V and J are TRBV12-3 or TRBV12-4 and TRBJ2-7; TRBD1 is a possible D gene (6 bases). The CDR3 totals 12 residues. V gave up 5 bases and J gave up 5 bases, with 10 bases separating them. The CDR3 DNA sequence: TGTGCCAGCAGTCCGGACAGTCACGAGCAGTACTTC. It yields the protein CASSPDSHEQYF.

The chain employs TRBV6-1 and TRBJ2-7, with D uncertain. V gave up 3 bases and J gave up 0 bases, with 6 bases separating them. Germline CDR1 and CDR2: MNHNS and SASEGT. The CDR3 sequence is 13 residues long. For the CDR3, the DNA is TGTGCCAGCAGTGACACCATCTCCTACGAGCAGTACTTC. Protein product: CASSDTISYEQYF.

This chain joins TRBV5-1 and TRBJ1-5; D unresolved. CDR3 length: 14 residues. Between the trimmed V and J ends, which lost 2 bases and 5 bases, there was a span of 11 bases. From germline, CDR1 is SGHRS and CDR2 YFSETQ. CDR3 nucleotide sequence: TGCGCCAGCAGCTTTGGGTCCAATGATCAGCCCCAGCATTTT. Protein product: CASSFGSNDQPQHF.

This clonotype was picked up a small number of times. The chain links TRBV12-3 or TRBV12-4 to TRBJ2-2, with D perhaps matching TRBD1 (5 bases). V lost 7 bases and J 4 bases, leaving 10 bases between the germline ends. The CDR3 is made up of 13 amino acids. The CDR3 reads CASTLGRTGELFF. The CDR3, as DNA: TGTGCCAGCACCTTGGGGCGCACCGGGGAGCTGTTTTTT.

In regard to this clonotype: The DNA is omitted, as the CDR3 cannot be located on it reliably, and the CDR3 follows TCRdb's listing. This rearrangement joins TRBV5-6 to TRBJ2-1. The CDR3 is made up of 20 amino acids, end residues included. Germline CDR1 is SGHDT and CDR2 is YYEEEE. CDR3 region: CASSSGLSYNEQFFFEEQFF.

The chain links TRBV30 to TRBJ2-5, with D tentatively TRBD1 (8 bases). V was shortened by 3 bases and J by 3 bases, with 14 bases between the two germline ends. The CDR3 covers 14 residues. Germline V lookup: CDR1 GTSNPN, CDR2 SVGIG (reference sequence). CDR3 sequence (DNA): TGTGCCTGGAGCAACACAGGGGGGGAAGAGACCCAGTACTTC. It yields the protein CAWSNTGGEETQYF.

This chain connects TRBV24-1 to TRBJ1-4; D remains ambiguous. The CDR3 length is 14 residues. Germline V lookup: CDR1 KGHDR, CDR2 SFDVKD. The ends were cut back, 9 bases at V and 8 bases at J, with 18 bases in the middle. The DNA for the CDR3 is TGTGCCACCCTATGGGCCCGGACCTACGAAAAACTGTTTTTT. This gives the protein CATLWARTYEKLFF.

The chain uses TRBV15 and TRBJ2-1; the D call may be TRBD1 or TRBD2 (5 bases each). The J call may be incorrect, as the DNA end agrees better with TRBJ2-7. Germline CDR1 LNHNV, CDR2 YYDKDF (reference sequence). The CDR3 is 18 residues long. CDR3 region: CATSREESRRAGRNEQYF. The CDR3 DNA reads TGTGCCACCAGCAGAGAGGAGAGTAGGCGGGCAGGGCGAAATGAGCAGTACTTC.

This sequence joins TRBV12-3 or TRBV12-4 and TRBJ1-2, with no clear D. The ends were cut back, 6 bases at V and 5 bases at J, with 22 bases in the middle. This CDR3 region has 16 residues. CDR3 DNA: TGTGCCAGCAGATTGGGCCACGGCAGCGCAATTTATGGCTACACCTTC. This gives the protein CASRLGHGSAIYGYTF.